The entry that follows covers one TCR beta chain sequence. Its antigen is not identified. The sample is drawn from a study of CD8+ T cells in alopecia areata. The wider study: Among treated patients, oral tofacitinib was administered at 5 to 10 mg twice daily. General study points: Lesional scalp, notably in alopecia totalis/universalis, had clonality above that of normal scalp.

After removal of 8 bases from V and 2 bases from J, the junction contained 9 bases not matched to a gene. The germline CDR1 and CDR2 sequences are MNHEY and SMNVEV (reference sequence). CDR3 length: 14 amino acids. cDNA reverse transcribed from extracted RNA served as the sequencing template. Libraries were prepared by immunoSEQ multiplex PCR; TCRdb keeps only in-frame clonotypes and omits some of them. The data contain roughly 220,000 clones, more than 30% of them singletons. Stated treatment: oral pan-JAK inhibitor, 5-10 mg twice daily. The V call is TRBV27, the J call TRBJ2-7, with 7 bases that match TRBD1. The TCR comes from a human donor with alopecia areata. Sequencing was performed on CD4+ T cells sorted from blood, taken at week 34, from a patient treated with tofacitinib. Written as DNA, the CDR3 is TGTGCCAGCTCTACCCGGCAGGGGGCCTACGAGCAGTACTTC. Its translation is CASSTRQGAYEQYF.